The 23 T cell receptor beta chains below come from one sample, sequenced in a study of siplizumab effects on memory and regulatory T cells. Profiled with immunoSEQ multiplex PCR; TCRdb holds only in-frame clones, not every one. This table holds some 97,000 clones, about 94% found once. The sequenced sample consisted of non-Treg CD4+ T cells sorted from blood. These receptor sequences come from a human donor in good health.

The V and J genes are TRBV4-1 and TRBJ2-7; no clear D. The CDR3 totals 14 residues. V was clipped by 4 bases and J by 3 bases, with 13 bases between them. Germline loops: CDR1 MGHRA, CDR2 YSYEKL. The CDR3 DNA follows: TGCGCCAGCAGCCCCCATTCGGGCCTCTACGAGCAGTACTTC. This gives the protein CASSPHSGLYEQYF.

V and J are TRBV18 and TRBJ1-5; 7 positions agree with TRBD1. This CDR3 is built from 15 residues. J lost 6 bases, V lost 0 bases, and 5 bases had no gene match. From germline, CDR1 is KGHSH and CDR2 LQKENI. CDR3 coding DNA: TGTGCCAGCTCACCACCAGGGGGCTCTGGTCAGCCCCAGCATTTT. It is translated as CASSPPGGSGQPQHF.

The chain joins TRBV9 to TRBJ2-2; 8 positions agree with TRBD2. V was pared by 5 bases and J by 4 bases, with 7 bases of the junction left unmatched. The germline gives CDR1 SGDLS, CDR2 YYNGEE. This CDR3 has 15 residues. In DNA, the CDR3 is TGTGCCAGCAGTATACTAGCGGCTCCCACCGGGGAGCTGTTTTTT. This codes for CASSILAAPTGELFF.

The chain has TRBV19 and TRBJ1-5; 7 nucleotides agree with TRBD1. The CDR3 sequence is 18 residues long. Germline CDR1 and CDR2: LNHDA and SQIVND (reference sequence). The V and J ends lost 5 bases and 1 base, in that order; junction bases with no gene match: 14. The chain's CDR3 is CASSPRGAGGRSNQPQHF. The CDR3 region has the DNA TGTGCCAGTAGTCCCCGCGGGGCAGGGGGTCGAAGCAATCAGCCCCAGCATTTT.

V is TRBV5-6 and J is TRBJ2-7, with 7 nucleotides matching TRBD1. The V and J ends lost 4 bases and 2 bases, in that order; junction bases with no gene match: 9. Germline loops: CDR1 SGHDT, CDR2 YYEEEE. CDR3 length equals 15 residues. CDR3 sequence: CASSPPTGQAYEQYF. Here the CDR3 DNA reads TGTGCCAGCAGCCCTCCCACTGGACAGGCCTACGAGCAGTACTTC.

The chain combines TRBV11-1 with TRBJ2-2; D possibly corresponds to TRBD2 (7 bases). V lost 4 bases and J 4 bases, leaving 19 bases between the germline ends. CDR1 and CDR2 from the germline V gene are SGHAT and FQDESV (reference sequence). This CDR3 has 17 residues. This CDR3 reads CASSSPRTRGTTGELFF. CDR3 DNA: TGTGCCAGCAGCTCCCCTCGGACTAGGGGGACCACCGGGGAGCTGTTTTTT.

On this clone itself: Other DNA sequences within the sample encode an identical CDR3. The chain has TRBV25-1 and TRBJ1-5; D is unclear. The length of the CDR3 is 12 residues. V lost 2 bases, J lost 4 bases, and 3 bases lay in between. Germline V lookup: CDR1 MGHDK, CDR2 SYGVNS. The CDR3 sequence: CASSEGNQPQHF. DNA of the CDR3: TGTGCCAGCAGTGAAGGGAATCAGCCCCAGCATTTT.

V gene TRBV5-5 combines with J gene TRBJ1-5; 7 bases map to TRBD1. Germline V gives CDR1 SGHKS, CDR2 YYEKEE (reference sequence). With V trimmed by 0 bases and J by 9 bases, 12 bases remained unmatched. The CDR3 is 16 amino acids. CDR3: CASSLEGGGKLWPQHF. As DNA, the CDR3 is TGTGCCAGCAGCTTGGAGGGAGGGGGCAAACTATGGCCCCAGCATTTT.

V usage is TRBV7-9 and J usage is TRBJ2-1, with TRBD1 matching over 10 bases. The CDR3 has 15 amino acids. V lost 5 bases, J lost 8 bases, and 9 bases stayed unmatched. Germline assignment: CDR1 SEHNR and CDR2 FQNEAQ (reference sequence). Here the CDR3 DNA reads TGTGCCAGCAGCGCAGGGACAGGGGCCGGCCATGAGCAGTTCTTC. It yields the protein CASSAGTGAGHEQFF.

The V and J genes are TRBV6-6 and TRBJ1-2, with D uncertain. Germline V gene data show CDR1 as MNHNY and CDR2 as SVGAGI (reference sequence). Trimming left V 2 bases short and J 8 bases short, with 6 bases between. The CDR3 consists of 11 residues. The CDR3 DNA is TGTGCCAGCAGTTACGAAATCGGCTACACCTTC. Its translation: CASSYEIGYTF.

The chain links TRBV5-1 to TRBJ2-5, with unresolved D. V lost 0 bases to trimming and J lost 2 bases, with 11 bases between them. The CDR3 totals 15 residues. The germline V gene encodes CDR1 SGHRS and CDR2 YFSETQ. CDR3 in amino acids: CASSLVSTEQETQYF. CDR3 nucleotide sequence: TGCGCCAGCAGCTTGGTGTCTACCGAACAAGAGACCCAGTACTTC.

V and J are TRBV28 and TRBJ1-5; possibly TRBD1 for D (5 bases). The germline CDR1 and CDR2 sequences are MDHEN and SYDVKM. CDR3 length equals 14 residues. V lost 8 bases to trimming and J lost 4 bases, with 15 bases between them. The CDR3 DNA reads as TGTGCCAGCGGCGGGACGAAGGGAAATCAGCCCCAGCATTTT. It encodes CASGGTKGNQPQHF.

The rearrangement uses TRBV5-1 and TRBJ2-7; 12 bases line up with TRBD2. Germline values: CDR1 SGHRS, CDR2 YFSETQ. This CDR3 comprises 16 residues. The trim removed 2 bases at V and 6 bases at J, leaving 9 bases unmatched. The CDR3, as DNA: TGCGCCAGCAGCTTACGGACTAGCGGGACTCTCTCCGAGCAGTACTTC. It specifies CASSLRTSGTLSEQYF.

This clone was picked up one time. The rearrangement uses TRBV6-5 and TRBJ2-1, with D perhaps given as TRBD1 or TRBD2 (6 bases each). The V gene's germline CDR1 is MNHEY and CDR2 SVGAGI. Between the trimmed V and J ends, which lost 4 bases and 5 bases, there was a span of 12 bases. This CDR3 has 14 amino acids. The CDR3 loop reads CASSFPGGNNEQFF. CDR3 nucleotides: TGTGCCAGCAGTTTCCCCGGGGGCAACAATGAGCAGTTCTTC.

The chain employs TRBV5-8 and TRBJ2-3; the D gene could be TRBD1 or TRBD2 (8 bases each). The germline V gene encodes CDR1 SGHTS and CDR2 YDEGEE. The CDR3 runs to 18 residues. V was clipped by 0 bases and J by 3 bases, with 20 bases between them. DNA of the CDR3: TGTGCCAGCAGCTTGGGGACAGGGTTAGCGGGAAGGACAGATACGCAGTATTTT. Translation gives CASSLGTGLAGRTDTQYF.

The table lists this clone with a few counts. CDR3 in amino acids: CASSFKQGHEQYF. The CDR3 DNA reads TGTGCCAGTAGTTTTAAACAGGGGCACGAGCAGTACTTC. The J gene is TRBJ2-7, the V gene TRBV19, with 7 bases identical to TRBD1. CDR1 is LNHDA, CDR2 SQIVND, per germline (reference sequence). The CDR3 spans 13 residues. V lost 5 bases, J lost 5 bases, and 6 bases stayed unmatched.

J is TRBJ1-5 and V is TRBV2; 10 nucleotides line up with TRBD1. V gave up 6 bases and J gave up 4 bases; unmatched junction bases: 6. CDR1 is SNHLY and CDR2 is FYNNEI in the germline V gene. There are 15 residues in the CDR3. As DNA, the CDR3 is TGTGCCAGCAGCGCCGACAGGGGGCTAAATCAGCCCCAGCATTTT. Translated: CASSADRGLNQPQHF.

V is TRBV11-2 and J is TRBJ2-7; D gene ambiguous. The CDR3 covers 15 residues. Deletions cut 0 bases from V and 0 bases from J, with 9 bases between. CDR1 SGHAT and CDR2 FQNNGV come from the germline V gene. For the CDR3, the DNA is TGTGCCAGCAGCTTAGAAACGGGTAACTCCTACGAGCAGTACTTC. Translation gives CASSLETGNSYEQYF.

CDR3 residues: CASSRDSTGAGYTF. CDR3 in DNA: TGTGCCAGTAGTAGAGATTCGACAGGGGCTGGCTACACCTTC. The chain couples TRBV19 to TRBJ1-2, with 8 nucleotides matching TRBD1. This CDR3 is 14 amino acids long. Germline V lookup: CDR1 LNHDA, CDR2 SQIVND (reference sequence). Losses at the gene ends were 4 bases for V and 7 bases for J; bases not matched to a gene: 8. Using reference TRBV19 and TRBJ1-2 for the parts outside the CDR3, the full variable domain is DGGITQSPKYLFRKEGQNVTLSCEQNLNHDAMYWYRQDPGQGLRLIYYSQIVNDFQKGDIAEGYSVSREKKESFPLTVTSAQKNPTAFYLCASSRDSTGAGYTFGSGTRLTVV.

The rearrangement links TRBV6-6 to TRBJ1-4; maybe TRBD1 (5 bases). Between the trimmed V and J ends, which lost 7 bases and 0 bases, there was a span of 15 bases. The CDR3 sequence is 16 residues long. CDR1 and CDR2 from the germline V gene are MNHNY and SVGAGI (reference sequence). CDR3 coding DNA: TGTGCCAGCACCGGAACCGGGACCCCAACTAATGAAAAACTGTTTTTT. Translated, it gives CASTGTGTPTNEKLFF.

This chain's CDR3 is CASSWGPQFREQYF. CDR3 DNA sequence: TGTGCCAGCAGCTGGGGGCCCCAATTTCGGGAGCAGTACTTC. The rearrangement joins TRBV5-6 to TRBJ2-7; TRBD1 might be the D (6 bases). Germline V gives CDR1 SGHDT, CDR2 YYEEEE. V lost 3 bases and J 7 bases, leaving 17 bases between the germline ends. The length of the CDR3 is 14 residues. The full variable domain, in which reference TRBV5-6 and TRBJ2-7 provide the parts outside the CDR3, is DAGVTQSPTHLIKTRGQQVTLRCSPKSGHDTVSWYQQALGQGPQFIFQYYEEEERQRGNFPDRFSGHQFPNYSSELNVNALLLGDSALYLCASSWGPQFREQYFGPGTRLTVT.

The chain employs TRBV7-2 and TRBJ1-2, with TRBD1 matching over 7 bases. Germline V gives CDR1 SGHTA, CDR2 FQGNSA. CDR3 length equals 14 residues. V lost 1 base and J lost 4; bases outside the gene matches: 3. CDR3 DNA: TGTGCCAGCAGCTTAGGAAGGACAGGCTATGGCTACACCTTC. Translated, it gives CASSLGRTGYGYTF.

V usage is TRBV7-9 and J usage is TRBJ1-2, with unresolved D. V was trimmed by 5 bases and J by 4 bases, leaving 17 bases between them. The CDR3 loop spans 15 amino acids. Germline V gives CDR1 SEHNR, CDR2 FQNEAQ (reference sequence). This CDR3 is CASSVVGGLLYGYTF. The CDR3 bases are TGTGCCAGCAGCGTGGTTGGAGGGCTCCTCTATGGCTACACCTTC.